What follows are 4 T cell receptor beta chains derived from one specimen sequenced in a study of CD8 T cells in Susac syndrome. With random hexamers, reverse transcription was performed on 0.5 to 1 ug of RNA. From the immunoSEQ multiplex PCR reads, TCRdb called clonotypes with MiXCR, one entry per CDR3 protein. The repertoire holds about 240,000 distinct CDR3 sequences, roughly 95% seen once, with about 0.1% in the top ten. Input material: CD4+ T cells from PBMCs. These TCRs come from a human donor with Susac syndrome.

This clonotype was counted a single time. The rearrangement links TRBV7-3 to TRBJ2-5; D is ambiguous. The ends were cut back, 4 bases at V and 5 bases at J, with 11 bases in the middle. The CDR3 runs 13 residues. Germline V lookup: CDR1 SGHTA, CDR2 FQGTGA. This chain's CDR3 is CASSSSLLETQYF. CDR3 DNA sequence: TGTGCCAGCAGCTCAAGCCTACTGGAGACCCAGTACTTC.

The chain joins TRBV4-1 to TRBJ2-7; D remains unclear. CDR3 length equals 13 residues. Trimming removed 0 bases from V and 7 bases from J, with 10 bases in between. Germline CDR1 reads MGHRA; CDR2 reads YSYEKL. The CDR3 loop reads CASSQDQGREQYF. CDR3 coding DNA: TGCGCCAGCAGCCAAGATCAAGGACGAGAGCAGTACTTC.

The count of this clonotype is one. V and J are TRBV6-4 and TRBJ1-1, with unresolved D. Germline CDR1 and CDR2: MRHNA and SNTAGT. V lost 6 bases and J lost 1, with 9 bases in between. The CDR3 is made up of 13 amino acids. The CDR3 reads CASSRERNTEAFF. The CDR3 nucleotides read TGTGCCAGCAGCAGAGAACGGAACACTGAAGCTTTCTTT.

The rearrangement uses TRBV20-1 and TRBJ1-2; D not certain. CDR3 length: 15 residues. Trimming cost V 6 bases and J 8 bases, with 25 bases left between them. The V gene's germline CDR1 is DFQATT and CDR2 SNEGSKA (reference sequence). The CDR3 spells CSAPRSQNSMGGYTF. For the CDR3, the DNA is TGCAGTGCACCTAGGTCACAGAACTCTATGGGAGGCTACACCTTC.